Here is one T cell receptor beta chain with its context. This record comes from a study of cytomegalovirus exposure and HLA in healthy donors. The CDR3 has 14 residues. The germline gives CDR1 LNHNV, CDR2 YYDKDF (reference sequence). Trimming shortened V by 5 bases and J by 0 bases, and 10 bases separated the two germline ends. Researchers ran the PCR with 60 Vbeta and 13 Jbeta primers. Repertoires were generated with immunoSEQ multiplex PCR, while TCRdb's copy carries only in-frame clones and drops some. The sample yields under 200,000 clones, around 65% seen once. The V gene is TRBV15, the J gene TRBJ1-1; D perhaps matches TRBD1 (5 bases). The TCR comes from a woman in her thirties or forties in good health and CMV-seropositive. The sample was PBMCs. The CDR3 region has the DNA TGTGCCACCAGCGTCAGACAGATGAACACTGAAGCTTTCTTT. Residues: CATSVRQMNTEAFF.